The rows below give T cell receptor beta chains drawn from one sample of a study of T cells in Graves' hyperthyroidism and ophthalmopathy. TCRdb itself ran the multiplex PCR reads through MiXCR, one entry per CDR3 protein. The sample contains approximately 300,000 distinct CDR3 sequences, roughly 19% of which appear only once. Sequencing used blood. These receptors originate from a man in his forties or fifties with Graves' ophthalmopathy. CDR3s include the opening cysteine and the closing phenylalanine or tryptophan. A D gene is named only where the DNA matches it firmly. Only part of the rows carry a size: once, few, many, or a class if the clone is expanded.

.	TRBJ2-2	15	TRBV24-1	.	CATSEPRGITGELFF	TGTGCCACCAGTGAGCCAAGGGGGATCACCGGGGAGCTGTTTTTT
TRBD1	TRBJ2-1	14	TRBV29-1	many	CSTLAGGNFNEQFF	TGCAGCACCCTAGCAGGGGGTAATTTCAATGAGCAGTTCTTC
.	TRBJ1-1	15	TRBV18	many	CASSPYREMNTEAFF	TGTGCCAGCTCACCTTACAGGGAGATGAACACTGAAGCTTTCTTT
.	TRBJ2-3	16	TRBV15	.	CATSRDPRLATDTQYF	TGTGCCACCAGCAGAGACCCAAGGCTAGCAACAGATACGCAGTATTTT
.	TRBJ2-2	15	TRBV9	.	CASSPEDRNTGELFF	TGTGCCAGCAGCCCTGAGGATCGCAACACCGGGGAGCTGTTTTTT
.	TRBJ2-3	17	TRBV3-1	many	CASSQSRWAGGIDTQYF	TGTGCCAGCAGCCAGTCGAGATGGGCAGGGGGGATAGATACGCAGTATTTT
.	TRBJ1-2	13	TRBV5-1	.	CASSLDVNYGYTF	TGCGCCAGCAGCTTGGACGTTAACTATGGCTACACCTTC
TRBD1	TRBJ1-4	15	TRBV28	.	CASSAPGTGDEKLFF	TGTGCCAGCAGTGCCCCCGGGACAGGGGATGAAAAACTGTTTTTT
TRBD1	TRBJ1-4	15	TRBV3-1	many	CASSPGQGDNEKLFF	TGTGCCAGCAGCCCGGGACAGGGGGACAATGAAAAACTGTTTTTT
.	TRBJ1-1	13	TRBV28	few	CATLGVENTEAFF	TGTGCCACCCTAGGCGTGGAGAACACTGAAGCTTTCTTT
TRBD2	TRBJ2-3	18	TRBV7-6	many	CASSPYSSGRTGTDTQYF	TGTGCCAGCAGCCCGTACTCTAGCGGGAGGACCGGCACAGATACGCAGTATTTT
TRBD1	TRBJ2-1	17	TRBV14	few	CASSQDVRDRGYNEQFF	TGTGCCAGCAGCCAAGATGTGAGAGACAGGGGTTACAATGAGCAGTTCTTC
TRBD2	TRBJ2-2	16	TRBV9	few	CASSVVPSGRAGELFF	TGTGCCAGCAGCGTAGTCCCTAGCGGGAGGGCCGGGGAGCTGTTTTTT
TRBD2	TRBJ2-2	15	TRBV2	many	CASRVAGGQTGELFF	TGTGCCAGCAGGGTAGCGGGAGGGCAAACCGGGGAGCTGTTTTTT
.	TRBJ1-4	13	TRBV7-9	few	CASSLEGLEKLFF	TGTGCCAGCAGCTTAGAGGGGCTCGAAAAACTGTTTTTT
.	TRBJ2-7	14	TRBV5-1	many	CASSPGTPTYEQYF	TGCGCCAGCAGCCCCGGGACTCCTACCTACGAGCAGTACTTC
TRBD1	TRBJ2-5	14	TRBV7-9	many	CASSFRDSQETQYF	TGTGCCAGCAGCTTCCGGGACAGCCAAGAGACCCAGTACTTC
TRBD1	TRBJ2-2	14	TRBV4-1	few	CASGQGVNTGELFF	TGCGCCAGTGGGCAGGGGGTAAACACCGGGGAGCTGTTTTTT
.	TRBJ2-7	15	TRBV12-3/TRBV12-4	.	CASSFKVPLFYEQYF	TGTGCCAGCAGTTTTAAGGTTCCCCTTTTCTACGAGCAGTACTTC
.	TRBJ1-4	15	TRBV7-8	.	CASSLGTTSNEKLFF	TGTGCCAGCAGCTTAGGGACTACTTCTAATGAAAAACTGTTTTTT
.	TRBJ1-1	15	TRBV28	.	CASSSPRGGVAEAFF	TGTGCCAGCAGTTCTCCCCGGGGGGGCGTTGCTGAAGCTTTCTTT
TRBD2	TRBJ2-3	16	TRBV20-1	many	CSARDKRGQNTDTQYF	TGCAGTGCTAGAGATAAGCGGGGTCAAAACACAGATACGCAGTATTTT
.	TRBJ1-1	11	TRBV20-1	.	CSASWDAEAFF	TGCAGTGCTAGTTGGGACGCTGAAGCTTTCTTT
TRBD1	TRBJ2-7	14	TRBV5-6	many	CASRGTGSSYEQYF	TGTGCCAGCAGGGGGACAGGGAGCTCCTACGAGCAGTACTTC
.	TRBJ1-2	14	TRBV4-2	.	CASSLKARDTYYTF	TGTGCCAGCAGCCTTAAGGCCCGGGACACCTACTACACCTTC
.	TRBJ2-7	14	TRBV5-1	many	CASSLAQRTYEQYF	TGCGCCAGCAGCTTGGCCCAACGGACCTACGAGCAGTACTTC
.	TRBJ1-1	15	TRBV24-1	.	CATSDPQQVPTEAFF	TGTGCCACCAGTGACCCCCAACAGGTCCCAACTGAAGCTTTCTTT
TRBD2	TRBJ2-7	17	TRBV5-1	.	CASSLGQLRLAGNEQYF	TGCGCCAGCAGCTTGGGACAGCTACGACTAGCGGGCAACGAGCAGTACTTC
.	TRBJ1-2	15	TRBV5-5	.	CASSYPGQINYGYTF	TGTGCCAGCAGCTATCCGGGACAAATCAACTATGGCTACACCTTC
.	TRBJ2-1	15	TRBV5-1	many	CASSLRESTYNEQFF	TGCGCCAGCAGCTTAAGGGAATCCACCTACAATGAGCAGTTCTTC
TRBD1	TRBJ1-5	15	TRBV28	many	CASTRTGGDGQPQHF	TGTGCCAGCACCCGGACAGGGGGCGACGGTCAGCCCCAGCATTTT
.	TRBJ2-4	15	TRBV28	many	CASSPHDGKENIQYF	TGTGCCAGCAGTCCCCACGACGGGAAGGAAAACATTCAGTACTTC
.	TRBJ1-5	15	TRBV6-1	.	CASSLSYRVDQPQHF	TGTGCCAGCAGTTTATCTTACAGGGTAGATCAGCCCCAGCATTTT
.	TRBJ1-1	10	TRBV29-1	.	CSGQNTEAFF	TGCAGCGGACAGAACACTGAAGCTTTCTTT
.	TRBJ2-5	14	TRBV19	.	CASSSGSSRETQYF	TGTGCCAGTAGTTCCGGCAGTTCGAGGGAGACCCAGTACTTC
.	TRBJ2-1	15	TRBV28	few	CASSPWGGSYNEQFF	TGTGCCAGCAGTCCCTGGGGCGGCTCCTACAATGAGCAGTTCTTC
.	TRBJ1-1	13	TRBV2	many	CASSEYMNTEAFF	TGTGCCAGCAGTGAATATATGAACACTGAAGCTTTCTTT
TRBD1	TRBJ2-1	15	TRBV6-6	many	CASSYGTGAYNEQFF	TGTGCCAGCAGTTACGGGACAGGCGCCTACAATGAGCAGTTCTTC
.	TRBJ2-1	13	TRBV29-1	few	CSVPRGSYNEQFF	TGCAGCGTTCCCAGGGGCTCCTACAATGAGCAGTTCTTC
.	TRBJ1-6	14	TRBV27	.	CASWGNTYNSPLHF	TGTGCCAGCTGGGGGAACACCTATAATTCACCCCTCCACTTT
.	TRBJ2-7	12	TRBV27	.	CASYGGAYEQYF	TGTGCCAGCTACGGCGGGGCCTACGAGCAGTACTTC
TRBD1	TRBJ2-5	14	TRBV11-2	many	CASSLGQGTETQYF	TGTGCCAGCAGCCTTGGACAGGGGACGGAGACCCAGTACTTC